This T cell receptor (beta chain) was obtained from a study of blood T cell repertoires in COVID-19. Study information: Some COVID-19 samples were acute and others convalescent; all came from the United States, Italy and Spain. T cells, B-cell-depleted T cells, or PBMCs provided the cDNA or gDNA that served as material.

Per the study methods: Estimation of nucleated cell counts was performed using reference gene primer amplification. The assay was immunoSEQ multiplex PCR, and TCRdb's table has in-frame clones only and misses some. For V, J and clone size, that table is used; D and trimming come from the DNA. The data hold a few hundred thousand clones, with more than 70% observed a single time. The CDR3 has 15 amino acids. CDR1 and CDR2 (germline): MDHEN, SYDVKM. The trim removed 6 bases at V and 6 bases at J, leaving 7 bases unmatched. The V and J genes are TRBV28 and TRBJ1-5, with TRBD1 matching 11 bases. Material for sequencing was peripheral blood. The clonotype originates from a woman aged 45-65 years with acute or convalescent COVID-19. In nucleotides, the CDR3 is TGTGCCAGCAGACGGGACAGGGGGATCCTTCAGCCCCAGCATTTT. This codes for CASRRDRGILQPQHF.